What follows describes a single T cell receptor beta chain. What it binds is not known. These data originate in a study of cytomegalovirus exposure and HLA in healthy donors. In the study overall: Approximately 85 million unique TCRs from HLA-typed donors made up an early data release.

All donors participated as healthy donors of bone marrow. V lost 2 bases and J lost 0, with 11 bases in between. The V gene's germline CDR1 is MNHNS and CDR2 SASEGT. The CDR3 loop spans 17 amino acids. General observations from the study: Productive status was seen about 87% or about 30% of the time for most TCR beta V segments in an earlier analysis.

Amplification used 60 Vbeta primers and 13 Jbeta primers. Sequencing was performed with immunoSEQ multiplex PCR; in TCRdb, only in-frame clones are kept and a portion is missing. In all, the sample yields more than 95,000 clones. The sample was PBMCs. The rearrangement links TRBV6-1 to TRBJ2-6, with D maybe TRBD1 (5 bases). The clonotype comes from a man aged 40-49 years in good health and CMV-seronegative. The DNA of the CDR3 is TGTGCCAGCAGTGAAAGGGGCGCCCTCTCTGGGGCCAACGTCCTGACTTTC. Protein: CASSERGALSGANVLTF.